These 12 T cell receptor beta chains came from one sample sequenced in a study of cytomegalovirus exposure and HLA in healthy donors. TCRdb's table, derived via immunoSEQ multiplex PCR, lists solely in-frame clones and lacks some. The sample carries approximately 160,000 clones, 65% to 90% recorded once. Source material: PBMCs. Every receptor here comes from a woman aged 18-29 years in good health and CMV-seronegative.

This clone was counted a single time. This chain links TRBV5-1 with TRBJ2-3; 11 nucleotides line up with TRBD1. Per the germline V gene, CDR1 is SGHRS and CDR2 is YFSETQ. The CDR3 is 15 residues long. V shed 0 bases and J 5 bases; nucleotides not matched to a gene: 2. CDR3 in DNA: TGCGCCAGCAGCTTGGCCGGGACAGGGGGAGATACGCAGTATTTT. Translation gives CASSLAGTGGDTQYF.

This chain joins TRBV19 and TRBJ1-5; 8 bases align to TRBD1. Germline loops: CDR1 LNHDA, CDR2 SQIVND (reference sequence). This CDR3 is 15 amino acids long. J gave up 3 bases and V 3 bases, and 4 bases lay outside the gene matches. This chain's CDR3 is CASSMRQGNNQPQHF. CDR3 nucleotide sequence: TGTGCCAGTAGTATGCGACAGGGGAACAATCAGCCCCAGCATTTT.

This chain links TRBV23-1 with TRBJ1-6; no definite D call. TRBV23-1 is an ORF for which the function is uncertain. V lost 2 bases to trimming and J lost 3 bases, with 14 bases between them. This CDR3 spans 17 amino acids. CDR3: CASSQMSRFHYNSPLHF. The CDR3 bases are TGCGCCAGCAGTCAAATGTCGAGGTTTCACTATAATTCACCCCTCCACTTT.

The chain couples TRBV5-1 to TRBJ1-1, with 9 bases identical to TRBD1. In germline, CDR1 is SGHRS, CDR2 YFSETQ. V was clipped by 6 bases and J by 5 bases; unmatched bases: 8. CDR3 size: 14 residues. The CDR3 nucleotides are TGCGCCAGCATGGTGACAGGGGGAGAGACTGAAGCTTTCTTT. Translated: CASMVTGGETEAFF.

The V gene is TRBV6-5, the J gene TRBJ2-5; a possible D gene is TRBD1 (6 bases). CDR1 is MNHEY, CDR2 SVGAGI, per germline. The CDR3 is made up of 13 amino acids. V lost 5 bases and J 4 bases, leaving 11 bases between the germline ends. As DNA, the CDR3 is TGTGCCAGCAGTCTAGGGGGAATAGAGACCCAGTACTTC. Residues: CASSLGGIETQYF.

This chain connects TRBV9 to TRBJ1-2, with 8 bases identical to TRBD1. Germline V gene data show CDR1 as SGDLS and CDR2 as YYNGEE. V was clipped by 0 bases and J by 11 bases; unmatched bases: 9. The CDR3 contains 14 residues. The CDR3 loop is CASSVVPAGGTYTF. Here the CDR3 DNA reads TGTGCCAGCAGCGTAGTCCCGGCAGGGGGCACGTACACCTTC.

CDR3 amino acids: CASGLGHLTDTQYF. CDR3 nucleotides: TGTGCTAGTGGTTTGGGGCACCTCACAGATACGCAGTATTTT. V gene TRBV12-5 combines with J gene TRBJ2-3, with D hard to call. The V end was cut by 1 base, the J end by 2 bases, with 7 bases between. The germline V gene encodes CDR1 LGHNT and CDR2 FRNRAP. This CDR3 is built from 14 residues.

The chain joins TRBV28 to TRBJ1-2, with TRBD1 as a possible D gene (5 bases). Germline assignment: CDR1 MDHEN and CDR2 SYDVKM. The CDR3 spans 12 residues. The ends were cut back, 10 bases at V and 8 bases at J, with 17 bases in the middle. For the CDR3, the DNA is TGTGCCACCCGGGACTTCGGAGAAGGCTACACCTTC. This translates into CATRDFGEGYTF.

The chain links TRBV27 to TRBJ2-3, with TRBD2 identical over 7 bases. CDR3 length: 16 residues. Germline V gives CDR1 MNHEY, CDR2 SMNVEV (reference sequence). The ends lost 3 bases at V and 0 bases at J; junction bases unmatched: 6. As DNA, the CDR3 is TGTGCCAGCAGTTTGGGGGGGACTACTAGCACAGATACGCAGTATTTT. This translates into CASSLGGTTSTDTQYF.

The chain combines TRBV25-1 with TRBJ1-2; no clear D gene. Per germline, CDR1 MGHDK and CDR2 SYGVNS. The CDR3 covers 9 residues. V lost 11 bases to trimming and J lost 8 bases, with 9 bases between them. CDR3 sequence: CAPVRGYTF. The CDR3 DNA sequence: TGTGCCCCCGTCCGGGGCTACACCTTC.

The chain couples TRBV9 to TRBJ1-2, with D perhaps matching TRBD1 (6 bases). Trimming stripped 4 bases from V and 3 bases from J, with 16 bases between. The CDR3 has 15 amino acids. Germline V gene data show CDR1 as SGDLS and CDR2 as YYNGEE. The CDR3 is CASSPPGGQYYGYTF. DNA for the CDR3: TGTGCCAGCAGCCCACCCGGGGGGCAGTACTATGGCTACACCTTC.

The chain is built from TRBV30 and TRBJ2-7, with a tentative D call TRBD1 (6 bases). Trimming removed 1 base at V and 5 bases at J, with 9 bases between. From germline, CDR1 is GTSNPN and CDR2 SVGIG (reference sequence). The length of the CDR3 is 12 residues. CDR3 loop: CAWSGGGHEQYF. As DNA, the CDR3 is TGTGCCTGGAGTGGAGGGGGTCACGAGCAGTACTTC.